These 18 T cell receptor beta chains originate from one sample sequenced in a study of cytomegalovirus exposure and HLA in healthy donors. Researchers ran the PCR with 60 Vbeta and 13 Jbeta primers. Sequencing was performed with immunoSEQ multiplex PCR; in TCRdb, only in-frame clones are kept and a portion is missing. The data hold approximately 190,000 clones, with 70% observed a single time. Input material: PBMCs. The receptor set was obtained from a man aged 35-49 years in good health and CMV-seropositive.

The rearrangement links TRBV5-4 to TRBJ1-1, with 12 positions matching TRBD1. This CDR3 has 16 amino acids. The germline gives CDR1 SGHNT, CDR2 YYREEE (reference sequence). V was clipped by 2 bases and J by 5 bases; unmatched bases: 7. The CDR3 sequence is CASSFGTGGGLTEAFF. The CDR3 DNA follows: TGTGCCAGCAGCTTCGGGACAGGGGGCGGTTTAACTGAAGCTTTCTTT.

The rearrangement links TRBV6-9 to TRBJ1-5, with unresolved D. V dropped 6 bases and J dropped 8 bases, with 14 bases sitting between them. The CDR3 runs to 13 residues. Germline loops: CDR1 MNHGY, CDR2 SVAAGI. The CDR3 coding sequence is TGTGCCAGCAGACTCGCCAGGTGGGAGCCCCAGCATTTT. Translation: CASRLARWEPQHF.

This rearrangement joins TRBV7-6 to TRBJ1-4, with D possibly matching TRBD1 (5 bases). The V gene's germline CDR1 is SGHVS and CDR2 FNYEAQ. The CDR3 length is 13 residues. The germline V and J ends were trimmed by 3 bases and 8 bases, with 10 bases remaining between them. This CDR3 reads CASSFFGGEKLFF. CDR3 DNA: TGTGCCAGCAGCTTTTTCGGGGGAGAAAAACTGTTTTTT.

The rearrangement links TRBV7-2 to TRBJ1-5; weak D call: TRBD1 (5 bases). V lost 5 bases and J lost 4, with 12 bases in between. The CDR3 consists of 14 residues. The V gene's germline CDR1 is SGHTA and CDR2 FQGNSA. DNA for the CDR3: TGTGCCAGCAGCCCACAGGTTGGGAATCAGCCCCAGCATTTT. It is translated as CASSPQVGNQPQHF.

Here the CDR3 DNA reads TGTGCCATCAGTGAGTCGTCAGGGGATGAAAAACTGTTTTTT. It translates to CAISESSGDEKLFF. The V and J genes are TRBV10-3 and TRBJ1-4; the D gene is possibly TRBD1 (6 bases). V lost 0 bases to trimming and J lost 6 bases, with 8 bases between them. This CDR3 has 14 residues. Germline CDR1 ENHRY, CDR2 SYGVKD.

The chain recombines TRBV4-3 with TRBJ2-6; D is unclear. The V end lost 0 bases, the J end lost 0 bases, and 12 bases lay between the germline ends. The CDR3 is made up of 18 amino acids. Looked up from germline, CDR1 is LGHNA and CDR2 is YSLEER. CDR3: CASSQEVAESSGANVLTF. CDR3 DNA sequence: TGCGCCAGCAGCCAAGAGGTCGCGGAAAGCTCTGGGGCCAACGTCCTGACTTTC.

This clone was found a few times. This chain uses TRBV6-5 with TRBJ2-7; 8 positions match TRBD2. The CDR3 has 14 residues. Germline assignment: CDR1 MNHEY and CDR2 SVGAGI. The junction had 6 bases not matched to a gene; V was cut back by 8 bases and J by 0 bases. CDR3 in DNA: TGTGCCAGCTGGAATCGGGGGGGCTCCTACGAGCAGTACTTC. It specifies CASWNRGGSYEQYF.

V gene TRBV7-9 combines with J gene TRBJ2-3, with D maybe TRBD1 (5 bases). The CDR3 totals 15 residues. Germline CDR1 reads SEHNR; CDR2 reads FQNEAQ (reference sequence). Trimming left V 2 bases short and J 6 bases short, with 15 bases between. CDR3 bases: TGTGCCAGCAGCTTACGCCCCAGGGCAGAGGATACGCAGTATTTT. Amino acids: CASSLRPRAEDTQYF.

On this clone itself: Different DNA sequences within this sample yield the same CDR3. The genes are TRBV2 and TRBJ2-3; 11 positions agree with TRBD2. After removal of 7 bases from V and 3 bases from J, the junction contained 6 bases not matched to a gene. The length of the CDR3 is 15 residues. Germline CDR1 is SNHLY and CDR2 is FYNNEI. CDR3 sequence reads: CASTSLAGVTDTQYF. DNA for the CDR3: TGTGCCAGCACCTCACTAGCGGGGGTTACAGATACGCAGTATTTT.

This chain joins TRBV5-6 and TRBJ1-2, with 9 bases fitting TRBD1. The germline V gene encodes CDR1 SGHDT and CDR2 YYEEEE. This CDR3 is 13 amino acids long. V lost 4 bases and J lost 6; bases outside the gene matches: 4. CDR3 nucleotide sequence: TGTGCCAGCAGCCCGGGGACAGGGAATGGCTACACCTTC. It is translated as CASSPGTGNGYTF.

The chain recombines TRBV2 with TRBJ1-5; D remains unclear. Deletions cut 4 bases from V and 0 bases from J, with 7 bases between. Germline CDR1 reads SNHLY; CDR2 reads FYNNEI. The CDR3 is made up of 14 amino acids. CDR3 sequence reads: CASSVRDSNQPQHF. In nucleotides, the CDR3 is TGTGCCAGCAGTGTGCGGGATAGCAATCAGCCCCAGCATTTT. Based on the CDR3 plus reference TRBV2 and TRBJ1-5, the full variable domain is EPEVTQTPSHQVTQMGQEVILRCVPISNHLYFYWYRQILGQKVEFLVSFYNNEISEKSEIFDDQFSVERPDGSNFTLKIRSTKLEDSAMYFCASSVRDSNQPQHFGDGTRLSIL.

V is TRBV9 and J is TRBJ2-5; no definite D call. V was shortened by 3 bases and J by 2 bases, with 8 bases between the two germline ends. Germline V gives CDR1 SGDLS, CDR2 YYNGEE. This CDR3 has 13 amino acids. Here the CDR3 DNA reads TGTGCCAGCAGCGAGAGCCCACAAGAGACCCAGTACTTC. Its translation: CASSESPQETQYF.

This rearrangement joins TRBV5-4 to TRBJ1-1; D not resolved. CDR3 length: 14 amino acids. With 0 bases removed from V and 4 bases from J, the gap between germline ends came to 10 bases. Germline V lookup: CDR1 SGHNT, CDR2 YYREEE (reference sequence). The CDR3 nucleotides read TGTGCCAGCAGCTTGGAACGGGGAGGCACTGAAGCTTTCTTT. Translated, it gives CASSLERGGTEAFF.

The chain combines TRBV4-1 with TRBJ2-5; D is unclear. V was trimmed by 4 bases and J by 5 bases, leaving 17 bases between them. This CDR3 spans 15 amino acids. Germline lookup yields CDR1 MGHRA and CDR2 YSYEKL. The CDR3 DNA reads TGCGCCAGCAGCCCCCGAGGAGCCCGATCGGAGACCCAGTACTTC. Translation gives CASSPRGARSETQYF.

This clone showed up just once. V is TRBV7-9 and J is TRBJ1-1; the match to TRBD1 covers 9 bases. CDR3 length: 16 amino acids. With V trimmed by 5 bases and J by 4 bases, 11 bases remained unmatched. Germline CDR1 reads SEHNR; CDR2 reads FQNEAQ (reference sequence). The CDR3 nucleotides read TGTGCCAGCAGCCTCTATACGGGACAGGGCCCCACTGAAGCTTTCTTT. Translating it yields CASSLYTGQGPTEAFF.

The DNA for the CDR3 is TGTGCCAGCGAGCGGGGGGGCCAGAATGAGCAGTTCTTC. Amino acid sequence: CASERGGQNEQFF. The chain is built from TRBV7-3 and TRBJ2-1, with 10 bases fitting TRBD2. Trimming removed 8 bases from V and 7 bases from J; junction bases left unmatched: 5. Germline CDR1 and CDR2: SGHTA and FQGTGA. This CDR3 comprises 13 residues.

DNA for the CDR3: TGTGCCAGCCTCGAGTTCGGGGGTGGCTACACCTTC. This encodes CASLEFGGGYTF. V and J are TRBV27 and TRBJ1-2, with a possible D match to TRBD1 (5 bases). Trimming took 8 bases from V and 7 from J, leaving 14 bases between them. In germline, CDR1 is MNHEY, CDR2 SMNVEV (reference sequence). This CDR3 has 12 amino acids.

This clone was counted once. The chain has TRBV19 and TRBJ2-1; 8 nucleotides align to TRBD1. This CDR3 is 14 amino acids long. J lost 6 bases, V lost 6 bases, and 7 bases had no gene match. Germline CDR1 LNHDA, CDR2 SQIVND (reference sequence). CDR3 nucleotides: TGTGCCAGTAGACGGACAGGGAGCCTCAATGAGCAGTTCTTC. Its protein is CASRRTGSLNEQFF.